A single sample gave rise to the 22 T cell receptor beta chains below, sequenced in a study of blood T cell repertoires in COVID-19. The table came from immunoSEQ multiplex PCR; TCRdb's copy has only in-frame clones and leaves some out. This sample has about 250,000 clones, with roughly 85% found just once. What was sequenced was PBMCs or T cells enriched from blood (not recorded which). The receptor source for this set is a woman under 40 who had recovered from COVID-19.

The chain carries TRBV11-2 and TRBJ1-1; the match to TRBD1 covers 7 bases. The CDR3 contains 16 residues. The V and J ends lost 6 bases and 2 bases, in that order; junction bases with no gene match: 12. CDR1 SGHAT and CDR2 FQNNGV come from the germline V gene. This chain's CDR3 is CASSFGNRGTNTEAFF. The CDR3 region has the DNA TGTGCCAGCAGTTTTGGGAACAGGGGCACCAACACTGAAGCTTTCTTT.

The rearrangement joins TRBV5-1 to TRBJ1-1; 8 nucleotides match TRBD1. The CDR3 is made up of 14 amino acids. V shed 3 bases, J shed 2 bases, and the junction held 3 bases outside the gene matches. Germline CDR1 and CDR2: SGHRS and YFSETQ. CDR3 region: CASSSDRGNTEAFF. CDR3 in DNA: TGCGCCAGCAGCTCCGACAGGGGAAACACTGAAGCTTTCTTT.

This clone was observed a handful of times. The genes are TRBV5-1 and TRBJ1-4; D perhaps matches TRBD1 (5 bases). Deletions cut 7 bases from V and 5 bases from J, with 15 bases between. Per the germline V gene, CDR1 is SGHRS and CDR2 is YFSETQ. The CDR3 is 14 amino acids. The chain's CDR3 is CASGLGHENEKLFF. CDR3 nucleotide sequence: TGCGCCAGCGGACTAGGACACGAAAATGAAAAACTGTTTTTT. Complete variable domain (other parts from reference TRBV5-1 and TRBJ1-4): KAGVTQTPRYLIKTRGQQVTLSCSPISGHRSVSWYQQTPGQGLQFLFEYFSETQRNKGNFPGRFSGRQFSNSRSEMNVSTLELGDSALYLCASGLGHENEKLFFGSGTQLSVL.

The rearrangement links TRBV28 to TRBJ1-2, with 8 bases lining up with TRBD1. The germline V gene has CDR1 MDHEN and CDR2 SYDVKM. This CDR3 comprises 15 residues. J gave up 7 bases and V 7 bases, and 14 bases lay outside the gene matches. DNA for the CDR3: TGTGCCAGCACCCCGGACAGGGTAATCGGCCTTGGCTACACCTTC. Translation gives CASTPDRVIGLGYTF.

This chain links TRBV10-3 with TRBJ2-3; D remains ambiguous. V lost 3 bases, J lost 0 bases, and 16 bases lay in between. The CDR3 covers 17 residues. Germline V gene lookup returns CDR1 ENHRY and CDR2 SYGVKD. The CDR3 nucleotides read TGTGCCATCAGTGAAGCAGTGAATAGCCGTAGCACAGATACGCAGTATTTT. Translated, it gives CAISEAVNSRSTDTQYF.

This clone was picked up a small number of times. V and J are TRBV24-1 and TRBJ1-2, with TRBD1 matching over 8 bases. Germline lookup yields CDR1 KGHDR and CDR2 SFDVKD. V lost 5 bases to trimming and J lost 6 bases; unmatched junction nucleotides: 4. This CDR3 spans 13 amino acids. CDR3 in DNA: TGTGCCACCAGTGGGGACAGGCCTGATGGCTACACCTTC. It translates to CATSGDRPDGYTF.

The rearrangement links TRBV9 to TRBJ1-3; 7 bases line up with TRBD1. This CDR3 region has 14 residues. The V gene end was trimmed by 4 bases and the J gene end by 4 bases; junction bases not matched to a gene: 5. Germline V CDR1 and CDR2: SGDLS, YYNGEE. The CDR3 sequence is CASSPRGHGNTIYF. DNA of the CDR3: TGTGCCAGCAGCCCTAGGGGGCACGGAAACACCATATATTTT. The full variable domain, rest sourced from reference TRBV9 and TRBJ1-3, is DSGVTQTPKHLITATGQRVTLRCSPRSGDLSVYWYQQSLDQGLQFLIQYYNGEERAKGNILERFSAQQFPDLHSELNLSSLELGDSALYFCASSPRGHGNTIYFGEGSWLTVV.

This clone was detected only once. In DNA, the CDR3 is TGTGCCAGCAGCTCCGGACAGGGGTTGGTCAATGAGCAGTTCTTC. Protein: CASSSGQGLVNEQFF. The rearrangement joins TRBV11-3 to TRBJ2-1, with 9 bases matching TRBD1. Germline V gene sequence: CDR1 SGHNT, CDR2 YENEEA. The CDR3 contains 15 residues. With V trimmed by 4 bases and J by 6 bases, 7 bases remained unmatched.

The chain couples TRBV6-6 to TRBJ2-2; D may be TRBD1 (5 bases). From germline, CDR1 is MNHNY and CDR2 SVGAGI (reference sequence). V was trimmed by 2 bases and J by 3 bases, leaving 10 bases between them. CDR3 size: 15 residues. The CDR3 DNA reads TGTGCCAGCAGTTACGCCCCCAGGGACACCGGGGAGCTGTTTTTT. This codes for CASSYAPRDTGELFF.

This clone was counted a single time. The rearrangement joins TRBV29-1 to TRBJ1-2; D is unresolved. V was trimmed by 0 bases and J by 4 bases, leaving 6 bases between them. Looked up from germline, CDR1 is SQVTM and CDR2 is ANQGSEA. The length of the CDR3 is 12 residues. The chain's CDR3 is CSVEDQAYGYTF. The CDR3 nucleotides read TGCAGCGTTGAAGATCAGGCCTATGGCTACACCTTC.

A word on this clone: Additional DNA sequences in this sample encode the identical CDR3. The gene calls are TRBV20-1 and TRBJ1-5; unclear D gene. Germline lookup yields CDR1 DFQATT and CDR2 SNEGSKA (reference sequence). V was pared by 3 bases and J by 10 bases, with 19 bases between. The CDR3 is 14 amino acids. DNA for the CDR3: TGCAGTGCTAGTCCTGGTCCCGAAAGCGAACCCCAGCATTTT. Translation: CSASPGPESEPQHF.

This chain connects TRBV6-4 to TRBJ2-1; 9 nucleotides agree with TRBD2. Trimming at V came to 5 bases and at J to 1 base, leaving 3 bases not matched to a gene. CDR3 length equals 15 residues. Germline-derived CDR1 and CDR2 are MRHNA and SNTAGT. In DNA, the CDR3 is TGTGCCAGCAGTAGTAGCGGGAGTTCCTACAATGAGCAGTTCTTC. Translated, it gives CASSSSGSSYNEQFF.

The chain uses TRBV6-5 and TRBJ1-5; D not certain. This CDR3 has 13 residues. The V and J ends lost 2 bases and 4 bases respectively, with 6 bases between them. Looked up from germline, CDR1 is MNHEY and CDR2 is SVGAGI. The CDR3 region is CASSYTRNQPQHF. The CDR3 DNA reads TGTGCCAGCAGTTACACCAGGAATCAGCCCCAGCATTTT.

This clone has only a few counts. V usage is TRBV5-1 and J usage is TRBJ2-1, with a tentative D call TRBD1 (6 bases). From germline, CDR1 is SGHRS and CDR2 YFSETQ. Deletions cut 4 bases from V and 4 bases from J, with 12 bases between. The CDR3 spans 14 residues. CDR3 loop: CASSQGFQYNEQFF. CDR3 bases: TGCGCCAGCAGCCAGGGGTTTCAGTACAATGAGCAGTTCTTC.

This clone was observed once. This chain joins TRBV11-3 and TRBJ2-1, with D hard to call. The CDR3 is 15 residues long. V gave up 5 bases and J gave up 4 bases, with 15 bases separating them. CDR1 is SGHNT, CDR2 YENEEA, per germline. The CDR3 sequence is CASSLSSSSYNEQFF. CDR3 nucleotides: TGTGCCAGCAGCCTGAGCTCTTCTTCTTACAATGAGCAGTTCTTC. The full variable domain, in which reference TRBV11-3 and TRBJ2-1 provide the parts outside the CDR3, is EAGVVQSPRYKIIEKKQPVAFWCNPISGHNTLYWYLQNLGQGPELLIRYENEEAVDDSQLPKDRFSAERLKGVDSTLKIQPAELGDSAVYLCASSLSSSSYNEQFFGPGTRLTVL.

V and J are TRBV7-2 and TRBJ2-1, with 7 bases matching TRBD2. The germline V gene encodes CDR1 SGHTA and CDR2 FQGNSA. The CDR3 spans 18 residues. With V trimmed by 2 bases and J by 5 bases, 15 bases remained unmatched. The CDR3 loop reads CASSLYPHGGGGHNEQFF. The DNA of the CDR3 is TGTGCCAGCAGCTTATACCCCCACGGAGGCGGGGGACACAATGAGCAGTTCTTC. The full variable domain, its missing parts supplied by reference TRBV7-2 and TRBJ2-1, is GAGVSQSPSNKVTEKGKDVELRCDPISGHTALYWYRQSLGQGLEFLIYFQGNSAPDKSGLPSDRFSAERTGGSVSTLTIQRTQQEDSAVYLCASSLYPHGGGGHNEQFFGPGTRLTVL.

V and J are TRBV6-1 and TRBJ1-5; 9 bases agree with TRBD1. Germline V gives CDR1 MNHNS, CDR2 SASEGT. V lost 1 base to trimming and J lost 6 bases; unmatched junction nucleotides: 7. The CDR3 spans 16 residues. This chain's CDR3 is CASSEGRRTGVQPQHF. The CDR3 DNA is TGTGCCAGCAGTGAAGGGAGGAGGACAGGGGTTCAGCCCCAGCATTTT.

The chain uses TRBV6-2 or TRBV6-3 and TRBJ1-2; 7 bases fit TRBD1. CDR1 MNHEY and CDR2 SVGEGT come from the germline V gene. The CDR3 totals 13 residues. After removal of 7 bases from V and 6 bases from J, the junction contained 8 bases not matched to a gene. The CDR3 DNA is TGTGCCAGCACCCCTGGGGACAGTAATGGCTACACCTTC. Amino acid sequence: CASTPGDSNGYTF.

This clone is a singleton in its sample. The chain combines TRBV3-1 (or the pseudogene TRBV3-2) with TRBJ2-1; D ambiguous. CDR1 LGHDT and CDR2 YNNKEL come from the germline V gene (reference sequence). V shed 5 bases and J shed 9 bases, with 8 bases lying between them. The CDR3 has 11 amino acids. The CDR3, as DNA: TGTGCCAGCAGCAAGAACGGTGAGCAGTTCTTC. The encoded protein is CASSKNGEQFF.

The genes are TRBV28 and TRBJ2-5, with D tentatively TRBD1 (6 bases). The germline CDR1 and CDR2 sequences are MDHEN and SYDVKM. The CDR3 contains 15 residues. V lost 4 bases and J 3 bases, leaving 15 bases between the germline ends. The CDR3 here is CASSSSPRDKETQYF. CDR3 DNA: TGTGCCAGCAGTTCATCACCCCGGGACAAAGAGACCCAGTACTTC. Filled out from reference TRBV28 and TRBJ2-5, the complete variable domain reads DVKVTQSSRYLVKRTGEKVFLECVQDMDHENMFWYRQDPGLGLRLIYFSYDVKMKEKGDIPEGYSVSREKKERFSLILESASTNQTSMYLCASSSSPRDKETQYFGPGTRLLVL.

The chain couples TRBV5-1 to TRBJ1-5, with D unresolved. The CDR3 consists of 15 residues. V was trimmed by 4 bases and J by 0 bases, leaving 11 bases between them. The germline gives CDR1 SGHRS, CDR2 YFSETQ. The CDR3 DNA reads TGCGCCAGCAGCCGAGGAGGAGATAGCAATCAGCCCCAGCATTTT. Translation: CASSRGGDSNQPQHF.

This sequence joins TRBV7-8 and TRBJ2-3; the match to TRBD2 covers 10 bases. The CDR3 is 15 amino acids. CDR1 and CDR2 (germline): SGHVS, FQNEAQ. Losses at the gene ends were 11 bases for V and 2 bases for J; bases not matched to a gene: 10. CDR3 residues: CAETRLAGLTDTQYF. CDR3 DNA: TGTGCCGAGACGAGACTAGCGGGCCTCACAGATACGCAGTATTTT.